Following are 5 T cell receptor beta chains from one sample sequenced in a study of T-cell reconstitution after alpha-beta-depleted transplantation in children. Unique molecular identifiers were built into the TCRbeta library. TCRdb fed the PCR reads into MiXCR, producing one record per CDR3 protein. The top ten clones hold 4% of a sample with some 590,000 distinct CDR3 sequences, approximately 10% of them seen once. The sequenced sample was PBMCs from the stem cell graft donor, obtained from the stem cell graft. These receptors were collected from a human donor who donated a stem cell graft to a child with acute myeloid leukemia.

This clonotype was found many times. The rearrangement uses TRBV12-3 or TRBV12-4 and TRBJ2-3, with 13 bases fitting TRBD2. The CDR3 extends over 16 amino acids. V lost 4 bases and J lost 3; bases outside the gene matches: 4. CDR3 nucleotide sequence: TGTGCCAGCAGTTCCCGGGGACTAGCGGGAACAGATACGCAGTATTTT. It yields the protein CASSSRGLAGTDTQYF.

This clonotype was seen a handful of times. The V call is TRBV20-1, the J call TRBJ2-5; 8 nucleotides match TRBD1. There are 15 residues in the CDR3. The V segment lost 1 base and the J segment 2 bases; nucleotides outside the gene matches: 6. Germline CDR1 reads DFQATT; CDR2 reads SNEGSKA (reference sequence). The CDR3 DNA sequence: TGCAGTGCTAGAGGACCGGGACAGGTACAAGAGACCCAGTACTTC. This encodes CSARGPGQVQETQYF.

The V call is TRBV18, the J call TRBJ2-7, with 10 bases identical to TRBD1. The CDR3 spans 13 residues. Germline assignment: CDR1 KGHSH and CDR2 LQKENI. The junction had 0 bases not matched to a gene; V was cut back by 0 bases and J by 7 bases. Written as DNA, the CDR3 is TGTGCCAGCTCACCACCGGACAGGGGGGAGCAGTACTTC. It translates to CASSPPDRGEQYF.

In its sample, this clonotype was seen many times. This CDR3 is CATSREGRENSPLHF. DNA for the CDR3: TGTGCCACCAGCAGAGAAGGCAGGGAAAATTCACCCCTCCACTTT. The chain links TRBV15 to TRBJ1-6, with D possibly being TRBD1 (5 bases). The V and J ends lost 0 bases and 7 bases respectively, with 10 bases between them. Germline values: CDR1 LNHNV, CDR2 YYDKDF (reference sequence). The CDR3 has 15 amino acids.

The V call is TRBV7-2, the J call TRBJ2-5, with 7 bases fitting TRBD2. The CDR3 sequence is 14 residues long. The V and J ends lost 10 bases and 1 base, in that order; junction bases with no gene match: 9. CDR1 and CDR2 (germline): SGHTA, FQGNSA. The CDR3 coding sequence is TGTGCCATTACGGGCGGGAGCCCCCAAGAGACCCAGTACTTC. Its translation is CAITGGSPQETQYF.